The clone carrying this T cell receptor beta chain was seen at least ten times. Library preparation (for TCRbeta) was performed with unique molecular identifiers. TCRdb fed the PCR reads into MiXCR, producing one record per CDR3 protein. The table has about 240,000 distinct CDR3 sequences, roughly 26% seen once. The data belong to a study of T-cell reconstitution after alpha-beta-depleted transplantation in children. The germline CDR1 and CDR2 sequences are DFQATT and SNEGSKA (reference sequence). The CDR3 spans 11 residues. V was clipped by 1 base and J by 10 bases, with 10 bases between them. The chain couples TRBV20-1 to TRBJ1-1, with D possibly being TRBD1 (5 bases). Source: PBMCs, taken before TCRalphabeta/CD19-depleted stem cell transplant. The sequence was collected from a girl aged 2-15 years with Fanconi anemia, due to receive a stem cell transplant. For the CDR3, the DNA is TGCAGTGCTAGAGCCGACAGAGGAGCTTTCTTT. Translated: CSARADRGAFF.